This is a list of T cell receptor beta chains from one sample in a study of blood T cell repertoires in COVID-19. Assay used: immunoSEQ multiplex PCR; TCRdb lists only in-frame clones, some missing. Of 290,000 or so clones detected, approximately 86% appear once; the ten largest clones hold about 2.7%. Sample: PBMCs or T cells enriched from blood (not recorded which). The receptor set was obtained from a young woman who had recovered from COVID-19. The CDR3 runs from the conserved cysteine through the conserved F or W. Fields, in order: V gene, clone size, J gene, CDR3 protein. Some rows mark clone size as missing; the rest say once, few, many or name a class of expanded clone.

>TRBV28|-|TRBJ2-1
CASSLLTSGGRGDEQFF
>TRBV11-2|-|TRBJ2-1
CASSSRLGAHSYNEQFF
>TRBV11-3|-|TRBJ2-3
CASSLQGFRHTDTQYF
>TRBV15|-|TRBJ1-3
CATSRAYVADTIYF
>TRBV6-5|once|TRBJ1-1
CASRRGSDTEAFF
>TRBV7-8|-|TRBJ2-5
CASSLADTSGMETQYF
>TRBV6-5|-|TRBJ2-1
CASNIPGLADEQFF
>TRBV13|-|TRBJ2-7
CASSPGQGTYEQYF
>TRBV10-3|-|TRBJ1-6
CAISGGPGQGYSPLHF
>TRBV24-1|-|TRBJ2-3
CATSDTRQGTDTQYF
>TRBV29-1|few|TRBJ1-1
CSVSGGHTEAFF
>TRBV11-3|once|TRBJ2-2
CASSRRGSDTGELFF
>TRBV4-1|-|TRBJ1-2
CASSSGHGTGVYGYTF
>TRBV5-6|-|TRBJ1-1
CASSLQGSPTEAFF
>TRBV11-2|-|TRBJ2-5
CASSFDRGRETQYF
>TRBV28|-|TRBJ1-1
CASTEVWGVGGDTEAFF
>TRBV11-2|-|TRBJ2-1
CASSEVQVNNEQFF
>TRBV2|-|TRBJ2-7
CASSKPGQPSVEQYF
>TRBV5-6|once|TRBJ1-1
CASSREVLIVNTEAFF
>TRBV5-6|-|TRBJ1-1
CASSKTGNTEAFF
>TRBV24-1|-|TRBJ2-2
CATRGTGNTGELFF
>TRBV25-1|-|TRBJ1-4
CASKGGTNEKLFF
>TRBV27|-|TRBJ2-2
CASSLQTGLDTGELFF
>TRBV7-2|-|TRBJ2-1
CASSSGLANNEQFF
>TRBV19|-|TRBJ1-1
CASSIDAPGTEAFF
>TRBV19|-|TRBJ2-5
CASSILASGSKETQYF
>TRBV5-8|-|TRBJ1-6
CASSLGEGSSYNSPLHF
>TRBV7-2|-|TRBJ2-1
CASSLRGAPYNEQFF
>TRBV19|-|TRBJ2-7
CASSPRGVTHEQYF
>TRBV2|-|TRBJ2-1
CATRASSYNEQFF
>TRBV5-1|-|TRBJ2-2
CASKPEGASGELFF
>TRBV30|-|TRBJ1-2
CAWNSGFYGYTF
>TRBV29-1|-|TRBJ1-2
CSVDLYGYTF
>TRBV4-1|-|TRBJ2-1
CASSQGTSLYNEQFF
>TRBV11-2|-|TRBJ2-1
CASSSRGDRAINNEQFF
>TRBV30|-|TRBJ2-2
CAWSEISGPGELFF
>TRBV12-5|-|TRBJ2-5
CASARPGLGGETQYF
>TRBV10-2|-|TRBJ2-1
CASATRTSGRATDEQFF
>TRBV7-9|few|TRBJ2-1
CASSLVAGGDNEQFF
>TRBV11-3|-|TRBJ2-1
CASSPRDSYNEQFF
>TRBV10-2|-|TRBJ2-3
CAIGTPGQGALDTQYF
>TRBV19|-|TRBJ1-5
CASSIFHRADQPQHF
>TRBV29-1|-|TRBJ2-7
CSVVDISYAGHYEQYF
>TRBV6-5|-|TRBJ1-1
CASNLGAASTEAFF
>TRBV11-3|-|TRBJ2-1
CASSPRISGGGYNEQFF
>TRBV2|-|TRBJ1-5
CASSVTGSSNQPQHF
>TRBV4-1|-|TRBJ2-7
CASSQGTQGYEQYF
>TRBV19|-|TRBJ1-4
CASSIDDRGMRLFF